This T cell receptor (beta chain) was documented in a study of blood T cells in healthy people across ages. Broader study findings: Correlation between TCR beta diversity and naive T cell percentage was strong. The long-lived group displayed more naive CD4+ cells, plus higher diversity, than the aged donors did.

V was cut by 5 bases and J by 6 bases, with 14 bases left in between. This CDR3 spans 14 amino acids. Germline assignment: CDR1 MNHNY and CDR2 SVGAGI (reference sequence). The authors ran a second PCR of about 7 to 11 cycles using a sample-barcoded 5' primer and a J-beta primer mix. TCRdb re-analysed the 5' RACE reads in MiXCR, keeping a single row per CDR3 protein. This sample has some 1.5 million distinct CDR3 sequences, with roughly 28% found just once. A remark on this clonotype: Its matching antigen is unknown.

Per-sample yields of isolated PBMCs were at least 7 million. Input material: blood. The receptor's source is a woman in her thirties in good health. The chain couples TRBV6-6 to TRBJ2-1; D not resolved. DNA for the CDR3: TGTGCCAGCAGTAACACTGGCTTCCCCAATGAGCAGTTCTTC. It encodes CASSNTGFPNEQFF.